A single sample is the source of the 18 T cell receptor beta chains below, sequenced in a study of blood T cell repertoires in COVID-19. The assay was immunoSEQ multiplex PCR, and TCRdb's table has in-frame clones only and misses some. The sample yields 200,000 to 300,000 clones, approximately 81% seen once. Sequencing was performed on peripheral blood. The receptors derive from a man in his fifties or sixties with acute or convalescent COVID-19.

This chain uses TRBV25-1 with TRBJ2-7, with 8 bases fitting TRBD1. V gave up 2 bases and J gave up 2 bases; unmatched junction bases: 11. Germline CDR1 is MGHDK and CDR2 is SYGVNS. The CDR3 runs to 17 residues. The CDR3 DNA sequence: TGTGCCAGCAGTGAAACATCAACCGGGACAGGAACCTACGAGCAGTACTTC. Its protein is CASSETSTGTGTYEQYF.

The V call is TRBV7-3, the J call TRBJ2-5, with TRBD1 as a possible D gene (5 bases). CDR3 length: 14 amino acids. Germline V CDR1 and CDR2: SGHTA, FQGTGA. V lost 3 bases, J lost 1 base, and 9 bases lay in between. The CDR3 loop is CASSLLGAQETQYF. Here the CDR3 DNA reads TGTGCCAGCAGCTTGCTTGGGGCCCAAGAGACCCAGTACTTC.

This chain joins TRBV9 and TRBJ2-7; 10 bases are a match to TRBD2. The CDR3 has 17 amino acids. V was pared by 8 bases and J by 2 bases, with 16 bases of the junction left unmatched. Germline assignment: CDR1 SGDLS and CDR2 YYNGEE. The CDR3 reads CARRGGEGGTSAYEQYF. The DNA of the CDR3 is TGTGCCAGACGAGGCGGAGAGGGGGGGACTAGCGCCTACGAGCAGTACTTC.

Points on this clone: This sample also contains other DNA sequences that code for the same CDR3. The rearrangement links TRBV18 to TRBJ2-7, with D maybe TRBD1 (6 bases). The CDR3 covers 12 residues. V was cut by 2 bases and J by 7 bases, with 9 bases left in between. CDR1 is KGHSH, CDR2 LQKENI, per germline. The CDR3 protein is CASSPGQGEQYF. In DNA form, the CDR3 reads TGTGCCAGCTCACCAGGGCAGGGGGAGCAGTACTTC.

The chain combines TRBV13 with TRBJ2-3; TRBD1 aligns across 9 bases. Germline V CDR1 and CDR2: PRHDT, FYEKMQ (reference sequence). The length of the CDR3 is 16 residues. After removal of 5 bases from V and 4 bases from J, the junction contained 10 bases not matched to a gene. CDR3 in amino acids: CASSRTGGAGSDTQYF. CDR3 nucleotide sequence: TGTGCCAGCAGCCGTACAGGGGGCGCGGGGTCAGATACGCAGTATTTT.

The chain recombines TRBV6-2 or TRBV6-3 with TRBJ2-3; 11 bases are shared with TRBD2. V was clipped by 2 bases and J by 3 bases; unmatched bases: 7. The CDR3 consists of 17 residues. Germline V gives CDR1 MNHEY, CDR2 SVGEGT. The DNA of the CDR3 is TGTGCCAGCAGTTACGTAGCGGGGGGGAGTTCAACAGATACGCAGTATTTT. It encodes CASSYVAGGSSTDTQYF.

This clone has more than one count but fewer than ten. This chain connects TRBV5-1 to TRBJ1-3, with D perhaps matching TRBD1 (6 bases). V was cut by 0 bases and J by 3 bases, with 16 bases left in between. Germline V CDR1 and CDR2: SGHRS, YFSETQ. The CDR3 loop spans 17 amino acids. In DNA form, the CDR3 reads TGCGCCAGCAGCTTGGCGCCGGGACAAACTCTTGGAAACACCATATATTTT. Translation: CASSLAPGQTLGNTIYF. The entire variable domain, with the rest obtained from reference TRBV5-1 and TRBJ1-3, is as follows: KAGVTQTPRYLIKTRGQQVTLSCSPISGHRSVSWYQQTPGQGLQFLFEYFSETQRNKGNFPGRFSGRQFSNSRSEMNVSTLELGDSALYLCASSLAPGQTLGNTIYFGEGSWLTVV.

Comments on this clone: Other DNA sequences of this sample code for an identical CDR3. The V gene is TRBV6-1, the J gene TRBJ2-7; a possible D gene is TRBD2 (6 bases). Germline V gene sequence: CDR1 MNHNS, CDR2 SASEGT. The CDR3 covers 14 residues. The germline V and J ends were trimmed by 2 bases and 1 base, with 9 bases remaining between them. DNA of the CDR3: TGTGCCAGCAGTGAAAGCGGGCCTTCCTACGAGCAGTACTTC. It codes for CASSESGPSYEQYF.

The V and J genes are TRBV7-3 and TRBJ2-1; 9 bases fit TRBD2. With V trimmed by 0 bases and J by 5 bases, 8 bases remained unmatched. CDR1 and CDR2 (germline): SGHTA, FQGTGA. The CDR3 extends over 17 amino acids. The CDR3 DNA is TGTGCCAGCAGCTTAACCCTAGCGGGGCCTACCGACAATGAGCAGTTCTTC. The encoded protein is CASSLTLAGPTDNEQFF.

The CDR3 sequence is CASSLDPSGSTDTQYF. The DNA for the CDR3 is TGCGCCAGCAGCTTGGACCCTAGCGGTAGCACAGATACGCAGTATTTT. The rearrangement uses TRBV5-1 and TRBJ2-3, with 7 bases identical to TRBD2. V was clipped by 0 bases and J by 0 bases; unmatched bases: 4. The CDR3 is 16 residues long. Looked up from germline, CDR1 is SGHRS and CDR2 is YFSETQ.

The chain uses TRBV28 and TRBJ2-3; 10 nucleotides align to TRBD1. V was pared by 5 bases and J by 2 bases, with 7 bases of the junction left unmatched. The CDR3 runs to 16 residues. Germline V gene data show CDR1 as MDHEN and CDR2 as SYDVKM. In DNA form, the CDR3 reads TGTGCCAGCAGTCTGGGACAGGGGTCACCCACAGATACGCAGTATTTT. This translates into CASSLGQGSPTDTQYF.

The chain is built from TRBV18 and TRBJ2-7, with 15 bases aligning to TRBD2. CDR1 is KGHSH and CDR2 is LQKENI in the germline V gene. This CDR3 contains 17 residues. Trimming at V came to 2 bases and at J to 3 bases, leaving 5 bases not matched to a gene. DNA for the CDR3: TGTGCCAGCTCACCAGCTGGACTAGCGGGGGGGAACTACGAGCAGTACTTC. It encodes CASSPAGLAGGNYEQYF.

The chain uses TRBV20-1 and TRBJ1-4, with 7 bases fitting TRBD1. From germline, CDR1 is DFQATT and CDR2 SNEGSKA (reference sequence). Trimming cost V 3 bases and J 7 bases; bases outside gene matches: 8. The CDR3 covers 14 residues. CDR3 loop: CSASFRQGGEKLFF. In nucleotides, the CDR3 is TGCAGTGCTAGTTTCCGCCAGGGGGGTGAAAAACTGTTTTTT.

CDR3 residues: CASSLGRWGTGELFF. The CDR3, as DNA: TGTGCCAGCAGTTTGGGGAGGTGGGGGACCGGGGAGCTGTTTTTT. The J gene is TRBJ2-2, the V gene TRBV28; possibly TRBD2 for D (6 bases). The V gene's germline CDR1 is MDHEN and CDR2 SYDVKM. Trimming removed 3 bases from V and 5 bases from J, with 13 bases in between. The CDR3 consists of 15 residues. Using reference TRBV28 and TRBJ2-2 for the parts outside the CDR3, the full variable domain is DVKVTQSSRYLVKRTGEKVFLECVQDMDHENMFWYRQDPGLGLRLIYFSYDVKMKEKGDIPEGYSVSREKKERFSLILESASTNQTSMYLCASSLGRWGTGELFFGEGSRLTVL.

The chain couples TRBV7-6 to TRBJ2-7; 7 bases match TRBD2. The CDR3 has 14 residues. Germline CDR1 is SGHVS and CDR2 is FNYEAQ. Trimming at V came to 5 bases and at J to 7 bases, leaving 11 bases not matched to a gene. The CDR3 loop is CASSPGEGTREQYF. CDR3 sequence (DNA): TGTGCCAGCAGCCCCGGGGAGGGGACTCGGGAGCAGTACTTC.

The rearrangement links TRBV5-1 to TRBJ1-6; TRBD1 matches 9 bases. Germline-derived CDR1 and CDR2 are SGHRS and YFSETQ. CDR3 size: 15 residues. The V and J ends lost 0 bases and 6 bases, in that order; junction bases with no gene match: 1. The CDR3 nucleotides are TGCGCCAGCAGCTTGGGGACAGGGGCTAATTCACCCCTCCACTTT. It codes for CASSLGTGANSPLHF.

For this clone: One end of the junction varies from germline; a read error may be responsible. For the CDR3, the DNA is TGTGCTAGCAGCTTATTGGCCGGGGGTGGACTAGCGGAACACAATGAGCAGTTCTTC. Amino acid sequence: CASSLLAGGGLAEHNEQFF. The rearrangement joins TRBV7-7 to TRBJ2-1; 10 nucleotides line up with TRBD2. This CDR3 has 19 residues. CDR1 SSHAT and CDR2 FNYEAQ come from the germline V gene (reference sequence).

Notes on this clone: This sample includes further DNA sequences coding for the same CDR3. J is TRBJ2-5 and V is TRBV18, with D unresolved. The CDR3 runs 13 residues. V lost 0 bases and J lost 1, with 3 bases in between. Germline loops: CDR1 KGHSH, CDR2 LQKENI. The CDR3 loop reads CASSPPSQETQYF. The CDR3 nucleotides are TGTGCCAGCTCACCACCCAGCCAAGAGACCCAGTACTTC.